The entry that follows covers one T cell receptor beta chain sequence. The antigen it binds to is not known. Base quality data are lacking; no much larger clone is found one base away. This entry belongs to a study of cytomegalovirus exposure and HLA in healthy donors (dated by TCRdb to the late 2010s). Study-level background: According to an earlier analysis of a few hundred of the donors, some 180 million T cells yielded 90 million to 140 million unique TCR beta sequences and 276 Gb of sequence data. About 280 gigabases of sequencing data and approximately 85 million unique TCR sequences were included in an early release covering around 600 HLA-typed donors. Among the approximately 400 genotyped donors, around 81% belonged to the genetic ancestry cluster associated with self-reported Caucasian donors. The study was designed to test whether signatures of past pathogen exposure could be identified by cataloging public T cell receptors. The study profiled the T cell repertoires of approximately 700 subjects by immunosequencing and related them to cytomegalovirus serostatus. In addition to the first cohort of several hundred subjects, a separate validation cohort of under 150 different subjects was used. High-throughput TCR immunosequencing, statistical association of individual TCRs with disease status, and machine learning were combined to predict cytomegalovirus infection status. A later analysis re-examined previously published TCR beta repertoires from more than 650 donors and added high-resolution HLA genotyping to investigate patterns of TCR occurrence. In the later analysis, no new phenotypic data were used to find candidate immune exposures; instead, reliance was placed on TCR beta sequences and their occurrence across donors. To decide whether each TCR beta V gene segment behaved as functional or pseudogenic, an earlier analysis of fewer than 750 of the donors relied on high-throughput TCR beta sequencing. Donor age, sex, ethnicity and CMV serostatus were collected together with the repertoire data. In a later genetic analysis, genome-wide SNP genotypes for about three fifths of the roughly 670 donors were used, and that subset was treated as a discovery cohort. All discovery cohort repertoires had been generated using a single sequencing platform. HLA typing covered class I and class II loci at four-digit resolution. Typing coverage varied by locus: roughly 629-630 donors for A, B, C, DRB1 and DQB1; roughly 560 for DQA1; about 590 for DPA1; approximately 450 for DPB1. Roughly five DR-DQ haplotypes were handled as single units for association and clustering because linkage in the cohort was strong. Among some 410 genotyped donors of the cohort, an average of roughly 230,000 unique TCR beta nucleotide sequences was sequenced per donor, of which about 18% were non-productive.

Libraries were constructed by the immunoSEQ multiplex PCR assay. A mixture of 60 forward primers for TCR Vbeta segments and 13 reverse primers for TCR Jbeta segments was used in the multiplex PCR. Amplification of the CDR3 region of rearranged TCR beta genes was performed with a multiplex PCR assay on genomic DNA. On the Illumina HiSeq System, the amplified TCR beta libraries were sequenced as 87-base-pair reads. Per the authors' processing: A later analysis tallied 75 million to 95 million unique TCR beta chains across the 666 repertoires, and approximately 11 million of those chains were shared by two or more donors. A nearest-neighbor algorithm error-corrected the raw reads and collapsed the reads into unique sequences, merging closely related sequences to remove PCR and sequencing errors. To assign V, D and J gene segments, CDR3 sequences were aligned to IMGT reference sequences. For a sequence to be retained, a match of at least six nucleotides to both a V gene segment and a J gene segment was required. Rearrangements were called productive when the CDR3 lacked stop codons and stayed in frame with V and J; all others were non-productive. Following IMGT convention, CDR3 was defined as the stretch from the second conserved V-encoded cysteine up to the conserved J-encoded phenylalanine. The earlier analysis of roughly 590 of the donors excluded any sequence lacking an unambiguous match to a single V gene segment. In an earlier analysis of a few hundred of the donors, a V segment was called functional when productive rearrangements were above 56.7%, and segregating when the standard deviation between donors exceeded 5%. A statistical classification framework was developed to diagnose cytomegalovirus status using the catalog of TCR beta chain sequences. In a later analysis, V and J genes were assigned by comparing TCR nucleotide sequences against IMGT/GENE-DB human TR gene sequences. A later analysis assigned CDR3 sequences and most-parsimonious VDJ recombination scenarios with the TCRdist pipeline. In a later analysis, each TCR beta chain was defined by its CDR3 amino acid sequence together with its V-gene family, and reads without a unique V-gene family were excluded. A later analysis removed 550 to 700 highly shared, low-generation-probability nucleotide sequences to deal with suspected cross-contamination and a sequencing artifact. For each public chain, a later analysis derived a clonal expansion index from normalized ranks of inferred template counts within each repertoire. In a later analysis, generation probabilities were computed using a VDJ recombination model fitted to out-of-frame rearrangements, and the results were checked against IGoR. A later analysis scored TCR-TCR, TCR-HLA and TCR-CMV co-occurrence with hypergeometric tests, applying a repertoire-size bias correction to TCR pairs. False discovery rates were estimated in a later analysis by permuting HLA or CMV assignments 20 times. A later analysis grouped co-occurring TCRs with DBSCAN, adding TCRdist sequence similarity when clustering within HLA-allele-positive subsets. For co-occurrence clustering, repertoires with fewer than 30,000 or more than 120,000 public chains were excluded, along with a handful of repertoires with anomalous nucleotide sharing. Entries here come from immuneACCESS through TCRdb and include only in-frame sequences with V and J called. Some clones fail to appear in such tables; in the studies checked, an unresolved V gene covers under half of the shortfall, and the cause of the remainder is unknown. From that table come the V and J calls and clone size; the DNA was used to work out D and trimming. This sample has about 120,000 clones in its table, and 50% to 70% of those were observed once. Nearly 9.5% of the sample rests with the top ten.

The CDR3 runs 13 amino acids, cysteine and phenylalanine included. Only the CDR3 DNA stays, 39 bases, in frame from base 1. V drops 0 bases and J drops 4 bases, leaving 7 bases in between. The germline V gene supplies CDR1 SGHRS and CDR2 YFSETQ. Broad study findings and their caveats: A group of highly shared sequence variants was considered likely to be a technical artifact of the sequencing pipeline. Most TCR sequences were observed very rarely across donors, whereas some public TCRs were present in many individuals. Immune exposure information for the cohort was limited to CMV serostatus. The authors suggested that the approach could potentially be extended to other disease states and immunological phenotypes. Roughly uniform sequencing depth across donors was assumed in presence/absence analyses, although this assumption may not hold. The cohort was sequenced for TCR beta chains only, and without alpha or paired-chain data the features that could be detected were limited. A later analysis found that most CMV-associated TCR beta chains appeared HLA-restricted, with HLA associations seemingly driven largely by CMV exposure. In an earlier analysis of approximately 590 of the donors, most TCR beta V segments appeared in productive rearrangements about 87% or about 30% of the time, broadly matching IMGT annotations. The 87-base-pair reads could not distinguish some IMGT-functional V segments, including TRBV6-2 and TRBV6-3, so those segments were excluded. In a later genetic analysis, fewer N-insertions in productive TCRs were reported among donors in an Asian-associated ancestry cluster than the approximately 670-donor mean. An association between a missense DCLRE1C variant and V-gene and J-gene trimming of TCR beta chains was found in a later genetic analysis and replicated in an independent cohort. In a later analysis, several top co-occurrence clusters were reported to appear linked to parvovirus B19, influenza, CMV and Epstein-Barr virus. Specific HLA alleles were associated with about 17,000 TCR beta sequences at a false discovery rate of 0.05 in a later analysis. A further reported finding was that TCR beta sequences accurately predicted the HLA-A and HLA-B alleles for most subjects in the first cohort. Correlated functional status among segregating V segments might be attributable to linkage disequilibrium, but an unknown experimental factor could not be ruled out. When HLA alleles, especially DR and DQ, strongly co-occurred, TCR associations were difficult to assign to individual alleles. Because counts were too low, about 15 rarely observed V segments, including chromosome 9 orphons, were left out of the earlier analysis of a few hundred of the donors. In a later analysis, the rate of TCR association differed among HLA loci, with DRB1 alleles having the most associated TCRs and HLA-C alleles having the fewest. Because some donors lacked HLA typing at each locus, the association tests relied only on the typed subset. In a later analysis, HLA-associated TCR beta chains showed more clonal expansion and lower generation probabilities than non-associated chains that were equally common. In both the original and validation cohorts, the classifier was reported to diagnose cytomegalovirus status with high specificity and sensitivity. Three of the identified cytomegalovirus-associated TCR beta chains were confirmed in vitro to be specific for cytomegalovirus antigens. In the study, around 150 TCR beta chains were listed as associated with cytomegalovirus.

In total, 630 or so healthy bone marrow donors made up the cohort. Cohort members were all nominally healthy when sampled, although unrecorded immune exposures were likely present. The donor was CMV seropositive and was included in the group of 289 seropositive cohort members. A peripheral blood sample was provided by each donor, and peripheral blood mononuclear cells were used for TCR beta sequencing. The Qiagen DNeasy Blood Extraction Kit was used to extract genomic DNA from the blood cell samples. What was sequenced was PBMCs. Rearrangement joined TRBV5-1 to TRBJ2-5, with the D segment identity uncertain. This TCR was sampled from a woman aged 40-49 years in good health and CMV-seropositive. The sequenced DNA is TGCGCCAGCAGCTTGGTACCGGGAGAGACCCAGTACTTC. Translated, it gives CASSLVPGETQYF.